These T cell receptor beta chains were read from a single sample in a study of blood T cell repertoires in COVID-19. Repertoires were generated with immunoSEQ multiplex PCR, while TCRdb's copy carries only in-frame clones and drops some. The data contain around 470,000 clones, around 90% of them singletons. Sequenced material: PBMCs or T cells enriched from blood (not recorded which). The receptors originated from a man younger than 30 who had recovered from COVID-19. Both conserved end residues are part of each CDR3. A D gene is named only where the DNA matches it firmly. Not every row has a clone size; where given, it reads once, few, many or a size class.

V gene: TRBV12-5; D gene: TRBD1; clone size: NA; J gene: TRBJ1-1; CDR3 DNA: TGTGCTAGTGGTGTTCCCGGGGCCCCGACCCCCGACAGGGTGAGCACCGGCACTGAAGCTTTCTTT; CDR3 protein: CASGVPGAPTPDRVSTGTEAFF
V gene: TRBV9; D gene: TRBD2; clone size: NA; J gene: TRBJ2-7; CDR3 DNA: TGTGCCAGCAGCGTAGGTCTAGCGGGGGCCCCCTACGAGCAGTACTTC; CDR3 protein: CASSVGLAGAPYEQYF
V gene: TRBV7-9; D gene: NA; clone size: once; J gene: TRBJ2-7; CDR3 DNA: TGTGCCAGCAGCCTCCGGACTGGCTACGAGCAGTACTTC; CDR3 protein: CASSLRTGYEQYF
V gene: TRBV5-1; D gene: TRBD1; clone size: few; J gene: TRBJ1-3; CDR3 DNA: TGCGCCAGCAGCTGGCGACCAGGGGGCTCGGGAAACACCATATATTTT; CDR3 protein: CASSWRPGGSGNTIYF
V gene: TRBV7-6; D gene: TRBD1; clone size: few; J gene: TRBJ2-7; CDR3 DNA: TGTGCCAGCAGCGCAGACGACAGGGGGCGAGAGCAGTACTTC; CDR3 protein: CASSADDRGREQYF
V gene: TRBV4-1; D gene: TRBD2; clone size: few; J gene: TRBJ2-7; CDR3 DNA: TGCGCCAGCAGCCTGGGACTAGTAAGTTCCTACGAGCAGTACTTC; CDR3 protein: CASSLGLVSSYEQYF
V gene: TRBV20-1; D gene: TRBD1; clone size: NA; J gene: TRBJ1-5; CDR3 DNA: TGCAGTGCTAGTCCCCTGGTGGGACAGGCTACTTCTCAGCCCCAGCATTTT; CDR3 protein: CSASPLVGQATSQPQHF
V gene: TRBV6-5; D gene: NA; clone size: NA; J gene: TRBJ1-2; CDR3 DNA: TGTGCCAGCACCAGAGCAGGGGATGGCTACACCTTC; CDR3 protein: CASTRAGDGYTF
V gene: TRBV2; D gene: NA; clone size: NA; J gene: TRBJ1-1; CDR3 DNA: TGTGCCAGCAGGGGGACACGGTCACCTGAAGCTTTCTTT; CDR3 protein: CASRGTRSPEAFF
V gene: TRBV27; D gene: TRBD2; clone size: once; J gene: TRBJ2-1; CDR3 DNA: TGTGCCAGCAGTTTTTTCCCCCGACTAGCGGGGGGGAATGAGCAGTTCTTC; CDR3 protein: CASSFFPRLAGGNEQFF
V gene: TRBV5-6; D gene: NA; clone size: NA; J gene: TRBJ2-2; CDR3 DNA: TGTGCCAGCAGCTTTCAGGCGGAGGAGGACACCGGGGAGCTGTTTTTT; CDR3 protein: CASSFQAEEDTGELFF
V gene: TRBV6-5; D gene: NA; clone size: NA; J gene: TRBJ1-1; CDR3 DNA: TGTGCCAGCGGCCGGGGGGGCGGGAGCACTGAAGCTTTCTTT; CDR3 protein: CASGRGGGSTEAFF
V gene: TRBV5-1; D gene: TRBD2; clone size: NA; J gene: TRBJ2-7; CDR3 DNA: TGCGCCAGCAGCTTGGCCGGGGGGGCAGGCTACGAGCAGTACTTC; CDR3 protein: CASSLAGGAGYEQYF
V gene: TRBV5-5; D gene: TRBD2; clone size: NA; J gene: TRBJ2-1; CDR3 DNA: TGTGCCAGCAGCAGGGGGGTAGCGGGAGGAGAGCAGTTCTTC; CDR3 protein: CASSRGVAGGEQFF
V gene: TRBV7-3; D gene: NA; clone size: NA; J gene: TRBJ1-2; CDR3 DNA: TGTGCCAGCAGCTTAACGCAGGGCGATCTCTATGGCTACACCTTC; CDR3 protein: CASSLTQGDLYGYTF
V gene: TRBV15; D gene: TRBD1; clone size: NA; J gene: TRBJ1-1; CDR3 DNA: TGTGCCACCAGCAGAGATCTCGGCAGGGGGTACACTGAAGCTTTCTTT; CDR3 protein: CATSRDLGRGYTEAFF
V gene: TRBV5-6; D gene: TRBD1; clone size: NA; J gene: TRBJ1-1; CDR3 DNA: TGTGCCAGCAGCTTGGGGGACAGGGGGAACACTGAAGCTTTCTTT; CDR3 protein: CASSLGDRGNTEAFF
V gene: TRBV24-1; D gene: NA; clone size: NA; J gene: TRBJ1-5; CDR3 DNA: TGTGCCACCCCTTCCGGAGGGACGGATAGCAATCAGCCCCAGCATTTT; CDR3 protein: CATPSGGTDSNQPQHF
V gene: TRBV18; D gene: NA; clone size: NA; J gene: TRBJ2-6; CDR3 DNA: TGTGCCAGCTCACCAGCGAGTCTTGGCCACAGGGGGGCCAACGTCCTGACTTTC; CDR3 protein: CASSPASLGHRGANVLTF
V gene: TRBV11-3; D gene: NA; clone size: NA; J gene: TRBJ1-3; CDR3 DNA: TGTGCCAGCAGCCGGGACAAAGGAAACACCATATATTTT; CDR3 protein: CASSRDKGNTIYF
V gene: TRBV7-9; D gene: NA; clone size: NA; J gene: TRBJ2-7; CDR3 DNA: TGTGCCAGCACCAAACCAAACAACTACGAGCAGTACTTC; CDR3 protein: CASTKPNNYEQYF
V gene: TRBV10-2; D gene: TRBD1; clone size: NA; J gene: TRBJ1-6; CDR3 DNA: TGCGCCAGCAGTGGAGGGACAGGGGGTTCACCCCTCCACTTT; CDR3 protein: CASSGGTGGSPLHF
V gene: TRBV2; D gene: NA; clone size: NA; J gene: TRBJ2-5; CDR3 DNA: TGTGCCAGCAGTTCCGGGTACCAAGAGACCCAGTACTTC; CDR3 protein: CASSSGYQETQYF
V gene: TRBV9; D gene: TRBD1; clone size: NA; J gene: TRBJ1-2; CDR3 DNA: TGTGCCAGCAGCGTAGGACAGGGTGGGTATGGCTACACCTTC; CDR3 protein: CASSVGQGGYGYTF
V gene: TRBV20-1; D gene: TRBD1; clone size: few; J gene: TRBJ1-6; CDR3 DNA: TGCAGTGCTAGTGCCGGACAGGGTAGCTCACCCCTCCACTTT; CDR3 protein: CSASAGQGSSPLHF
V gene: TRBV27; D gene: NA; clone size: NA; J gene: TRBJ1-1; CDR3 DNA: TGTGCCAGCAGTTTCAATGGGGGACTGGCTTTCTTT; CDR3 protein: CASSFNGGLAFF
V gene: TRBV5-4; D gene: NA; clone size: NA; J gene: TRBJ1-1; CDR3 DNA: TGTGCCAGCAGCTTGAGTAGGAACACTGAAGCTTTCTTT; CDR3 protein: CASSLSRNTEAFF
V gene: TRBV11-2; D gene: NA; clone size: NA; J gene: TRBJ1-2; CDR3 DNA: TGTGCCAGCAGCCATTACACGGGATCTGACTATGGCTACACCTTC; CDR3 protein: CASSHYTGSDYGYTF
V gene: TRBV19; D gene: TRBD1; clone size: few; J gene: TRBJ1-5; CDR3 DNA: TGTGCCAGTAGTAGCAGAGGGACAGGGGGAAGTCAGCCCCAGCATTTT; CDR3 protein: CASSSRGTGGSQPQHF
V gene: TRBV2; D gene: NA; clone size: NA; J gene: TRBJ1-5; CDR3 DNA: TGTGCCAGCAACGACAGGCCGTATAGCAATCAGCCCCAGCATTTT; CDR3 protein: CASNDRPYSNQPQHF
V gene: TRBV24-1; D gene: TRBD2; clone size: NA; J gene: TRBJ2-1; CDR3 DNA: TGTGCCACCGGTCCGGGACTAGCTCGTAATGAGCAGTTCTTC; CDR3 protein: CATGPGLARNEQFF
V gene: TRBV9; D gene: NA; clone size: NA; J gene: TRBJ2-7; CDR3 DNA: TGTGCCAGCAGCCTTCTAGGGAGGAACGGTATCGGAAGGGACGAGCAGTACTTC; CDR3 protein: CASSLLGRNGIGRDEQYF
V gene: TRBV11-2; D gene: NA; clone size: NA; J gene: TRBJ1-1; CDR3 DNA: TGTGCCAGCAGCTTAGTGGAGTCTGGGAACACTGAAGCTTTCTTT; CDR3 protein: CASSLVESGNTEAFF
V gene: TRBV2; D gene: TRBD1; clone size: once; J gene: TRBJ1-3; CDR3 DNA: TGTGCCAGCATCCGGGGGACAGGGTTAGAAAACACCATATATTTT; CDR3 protein: CASIRGTGLENTIYF
V gene: TRBV6-4; D gene: TRBD1; clone size: NA; J gene: TRBJ1-6; CDR3 DNA: TGTGCCAGCAGTCTGGGACAGGAGTCTTCACCCCTCCACTTT; CDR3 protein: CASSLGQESSPLHF
V gene: TRBV6-2/TRBV6-3; D gene: NA; clone size: NA; J gene: TRBJ1-2; CDR3 DNA: TGTGCCAGCAGTTACTCGACCCAGGAGGGCTATGGCTACACCTTC; CDR3 protein: CASSYSTQEGYGYTF
V gene: TRBV7-3; D gene: TRBD1; clone size: NA; J gene: TRBJ1-6; CDR3 DNA: TGTGCCAGCAGCTTAGGACAGGGGATCGATTCACCCCTCCACTTT; CDR3 protein: CASSLGQGIDSPLHF
V gene: TRBV19; D gene: NA; clone size: NA; J gene: TRBJ2-7; CDR3 DNA: TGTGCCAGTAGTCAGGTACAGGACTCCTACGAGCAGTACTTC; CDR3 protein: CASSQVQDSYEQYF
V gene: TRBV7-2; D gene: NA; clone size: NA; J gene: TRBJ1-2; CDR3 DNA: TGTGCCAGCAGCTTTGTTTCTTTAGGGGGGGGTTATGGCTACACCTTC; CDR3 protein: CASSFVSLGGGYGYTF
V gene: TRBV11-2; D gene: NA; clone size: NA; J gene: TRBJ1-2; CDR3 DNA: TGTGCCAGCAGCCGAATCAGGGATGGCTACACCTTC; CDR3 protein: CASSRIRDGYTF
V gene: TRBV4-2; D gene: NA; clone size: NA; J gene: TRBJ1-1; CDR3 DNA: TGTGCCAGCAGCCAGAGGGGGACAACCGGTAGCACTGAAGCTTTCTTT; CDR3 protein: CASSQRGTTGSTEAFF
V gene: TRBV5-1; D gene: NA; clone size: NA; J gene: TRBJ1-1; CDR3 DNA: TGCGCCAGCAGTGGCGGGCGGGACACTGAAGCTTTCTTT; CDR3 protein: CASSGGRDTEAFF
V gene: TRBV11-3; D gene: TRBD2; clone size: NA; J gene: TRBJ2-2; CDR3 DNA: TGTGCCAGCAGCTTAGGCGGGGGGCCCACCGGGGAGCTGTTTTTT; CDR3 protein: CASSLGGGPTGELFF
V gene: TRBV29-1; D gene: TRBD1; clone size: NA; J gene: TRBJ1-1; CDR3 DNA: TGCAGCGTATATCAGGGGGCTGAAGCTTTCTTT; CDR3 protein: CSVYQGAEAFF
V gene: TRBV19; D gene: NA; clone size: NA; J gene: TRBJ1-5; CDR3 DNA: TGTGCCAGTAGTATAGCAGGGGCACCCAATCAGCCCCAGCATTTT; CDR3 protein: CASSIAGAPNQPQHF
V gene: TRBV6-6; D gene: NA; clone size: NA; J gene: TRBJ1-2; CDR3 DNA: TGTGCCAGCGTGGGCCCCACCTATGGCTACACCTTC; CDR3 protein: CASVGPTYGYTF
V gene: TRBV7-8; D gene: TRBD1; clone size: NA; J gene: TRBJ2-6; CDR3 DNA: TGTGCCAGCAGCTTAGAGAGACAGGGCCGAATGACTGGGGCCAACGTCCTGACTTTC; CDR3 protein: CASSLERQGRMTGANVLTF
V gene: TRBV2; D gene: NA; clone size: NA; J gene: TRBJ1-5; CDR3 DNA: TGTGCCAGCAGTGAAAGTAGCCAGCCCCAGCATTTT; CDR3 protein: CASSESSQPQHF
V gene: TRBV18; D gene: NA; clone size: NA; J gene: TRBJ1-1; CDR3 DNA: TGTGCCAGCTCCCCCAGAACAGGGCCGAACACTGAAGCTTTCTTT; CDR3 protein: CASSPRTGPNTEAFF
V gene: TRBV27; D gene: NA; clone size: NA; J gene: TRBJ2-2; CDR3 DNA: TGTGCCAGCAGTTTTCAGAAGAACACCGGGGAGCTGTTTTTT; CDR3 protein: CASSFQKNTGELFF
V gene: TRBV7-9; D gene: TRBD1; clone size: NA; J gene: TRBJ1-2; CDR3 DNA: TGTGCCAGCAGCGATCCTACGGGACAGGGGGACTATGGCTACACCTTC; CDR3 protein: CASSDPTGQGDYGYTF
V gene: TRBV11-2; D gene: TRBD1; clone size: once; J gene: TRBJ2-7; CDR3 DNA: TGTGCCAGCAGCTTAGCTGTGACAGGGGTGGACGAGCAGTACTTC; CDR3 protein: CASSLAVTGVDEQYF
V gene: TRBV19; D gene: NA; clone size: NA; J gene: TRBJ1-5; CDR3 DNA: TGTGCCAGTAGTTTACAGGGTTTAGGGCAGCCCCAGCATTTT; CDR3 protein: CASSLQGLGQPQHF
V gene: TRBV19; D gene: NA; clone size: once; J gene: TRBJ2-1; CDR3 DNA: TGTGCCAGTAGTACAGGGGACTACAATGAGCAGTTCTTC; CDR3 protein: CASSTGDYNEQFF
V gene: TRBV19; D gene: TRBD1; clone size: NA; J gene: TRBJ1-6; CDR3 DNA: TGTGCCAGTAGTCTCAATCCGACAGGGGTTTCGTCACCCCTCCACTTT; CDR3 protein: CASSLNPTGVSSPLHF
V gene: TRBV2; D gene: TRBD1; clone size: NA; J gene: TRBJ1-1; CDR3 DNA: TGTGCCAGCAGTGAAGGAATCGGGACAGCGAACACTGAAGCTTTCTTT; CDR3 protein: CASSEGIGTANTEAFF
V gene: TRBV9; D gene: TRBD1; clone size: NA; J gene: TRBJ2-5; CDR3 DNA: TGTGCCAGCAGCGCGACCGACAGGGGGCGGGAGACCCAGTACTTC; CDR3 protein: CASSATDRGRETQYF
V gene: TRBV7-3; D gene: TRBD1; clone size: few; J gene: TRBJ2-7; CDR3 DNA: TGTGCCAGCAGCGTTACAGGGGCGGGTGAGCAGTACTTC; CDR3 protein: CASSVTGAGEQYF
V gene: TRBV7-6; D gene: TRBD1; clone size: NA; J gene: TRBJ2-3; CDR3 DNA: TGTGCCAGCAGCTCCGGGACAGGGGTCCTCACAGATACGCAGTATTTT; CDR3 protein: CASSSGTGVLTDTQYF
V gene: TRBV5-1; D gene: TRBD2; clone size: NA; J gene: TRBJ2-5; CDR3 DNA: TGCGCCAGCAGCTGGGGGGGACAAGAGACCCAGTACTTC; CDR3 protein: CASSWGGQETQYF